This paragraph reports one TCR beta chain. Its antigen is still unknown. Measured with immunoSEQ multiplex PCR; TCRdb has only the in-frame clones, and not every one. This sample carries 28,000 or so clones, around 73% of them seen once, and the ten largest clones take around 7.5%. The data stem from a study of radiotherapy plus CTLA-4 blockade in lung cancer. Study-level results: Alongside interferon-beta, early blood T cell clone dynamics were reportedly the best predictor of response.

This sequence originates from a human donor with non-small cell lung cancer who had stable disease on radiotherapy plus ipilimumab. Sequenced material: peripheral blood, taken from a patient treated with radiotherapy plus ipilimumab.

CDR3 DNA: TGCGCCAGCAGCCAAGATGGGACACCGACTAACTATGGCTACACCTTC. It yields the protein CASSQDGTPTNYGYTF. This chain links TRBV4-1 with TRBJ1-2; TRBD1 might be the D (6 bases). V lost 0 bases to trimming and J lost 0 bases, with 11 bases between them. Germline-derived CDR1 and CDR2 are MGHRA and YSYEKL. CDR3 length equals 16 residues.